This T cell receptor beta chain was documented in a study of T cell changes during pregnancy in multiple sclerosis. Measured with immunoSEQ multiplex PCR; TCRdb has only the in-frame clones, and not every one. The table lists about 61,000 clones, 93% of them singletons. Trimming took 3 bases from V and 3 from J, leaving 12 bases between them. The CDR3 runs to 15 residues. CDR1 LNHDA and CDR2 SQIVND come from the germline V gene (reference sequence). The sequence was obtained from a female donor with multiple sclerosis, enrolled in a pregnancy study. The sample was CD8+ T cells from peripheral blood mononuclear cells, taken in the third trimester of pregnancy. The chain carries TRBV19 and TRBJ2-1; D is possibly TRBD1 (5 bases). CDR3 DNA: TGTGCCAGTAGTATTTTCCAGGGTATCTACAATGAGCAGTTCTTC. Encoded protein: CASSIFQGIYNEQFF. The full variable domain, its missing parts supplied by reference TRBV19 and TRBJ2-1, is DGGITQSPKYLFRKEGQNVTLSCEQNLNHDAMYWYRQDPGQGLRLIYYSQIVNDFQKGDIAEGYSVSREKKESFPLTVTSAQKNPTAFYLCASSIFQGIYNEQFFGPGTRLTVL.